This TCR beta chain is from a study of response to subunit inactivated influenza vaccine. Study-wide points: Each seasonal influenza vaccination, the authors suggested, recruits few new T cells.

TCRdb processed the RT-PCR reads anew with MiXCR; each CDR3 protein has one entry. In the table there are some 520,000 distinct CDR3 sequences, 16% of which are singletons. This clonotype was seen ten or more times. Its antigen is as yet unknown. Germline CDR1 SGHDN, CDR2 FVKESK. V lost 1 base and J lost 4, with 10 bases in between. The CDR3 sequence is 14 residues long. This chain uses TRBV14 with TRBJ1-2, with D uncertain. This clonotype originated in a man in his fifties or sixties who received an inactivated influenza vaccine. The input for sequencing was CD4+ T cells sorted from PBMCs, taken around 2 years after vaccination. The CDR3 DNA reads TGTGCCAGCAGCCAAGTTACCGGGAGCTATGGCTACACCTTC. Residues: CASSQVTGSYGYTF.